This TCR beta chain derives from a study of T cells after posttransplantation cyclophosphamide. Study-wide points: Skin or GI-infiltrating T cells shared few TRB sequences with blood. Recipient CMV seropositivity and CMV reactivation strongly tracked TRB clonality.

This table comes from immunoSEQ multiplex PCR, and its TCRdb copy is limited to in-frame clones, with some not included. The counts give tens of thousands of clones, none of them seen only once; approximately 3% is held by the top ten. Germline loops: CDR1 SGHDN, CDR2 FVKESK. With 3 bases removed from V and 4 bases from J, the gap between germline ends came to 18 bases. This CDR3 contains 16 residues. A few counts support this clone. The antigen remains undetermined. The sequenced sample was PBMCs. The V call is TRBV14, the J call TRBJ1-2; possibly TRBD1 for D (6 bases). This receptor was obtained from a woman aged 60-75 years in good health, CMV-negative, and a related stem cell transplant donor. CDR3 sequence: CASSHNRDTARYGYTF. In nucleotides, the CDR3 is TGTGCCAGCAGCCACAATCGGGACACCGCCCGCTATGGCTACACCTTC. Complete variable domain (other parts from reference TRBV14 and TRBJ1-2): EAGVTQFPSHSVIEKGQTVTLRCDPISGHDNLYWYRRVMGKEIKFLLHFVKESKQDESGMPNNRFLAERTGGTYSTLKVQPAELEDSGVYFCASSHNRDTARYGYTFGSGTRLTVV.